This TCR beta chain comes out of a study of early T cells in non-severe SARS-CoV-2 infection. About the research overall: Investigators sequenced bulk RNA drawn from unsorted whole blood, and chains remained unpaired.

Each cDNA molecule carried a unique molecular identifier. Using its own MiXCR run on the 5' RACE reads, TCRdb lists one record per CDR3 protein. The repertoire consists of fewer than 85,000 distinct CDR3 sequences, with roughly 13% occurring once and the leading ten covering roughly 1.4%. With regard to this clonotype: One end of the junction is discordant with germline, which a read error may explain.

CDR1 is SNHLY and CDR2 is FYNNEI in the germline V gene. The CDR3 is made up of 12 amino acids. The rearrangement links TRBV2 to TRBJ2-5, with D uncertain. This clonotype was sampled from an adult who was a healthcare worker with PCR-confirmed SARS-CoV-2 infection or an uninfected control (not recorded which). The material sequenced was whole blood. CDR3 sequence reads: CASSDSSETQYF. CDR3 bases: TGTGCCAGCAGTGACTCATCCGAGACCCAGTATTTC.